The 27 T cell receptor beta chains in this list originate from one sample, sequenced in a study of vaccination and CD4 T cells after COVID-19. From the PCR reads, TCRdb called clonotypes with MiXCR, one entry per CDR3 protein. The sample includes 25,000 or so distinct CDR3 sequences, 50% to 65% of them seen just once. The sequences come from CD4+ T cells from blood, collected before SARS-CoV-2 vaccination. These TCRs come from a human donor who had recovered from COVID-19.

In this sample, this clonotype turned up a few times. The genes are TRBV27 and TRBJ2-1, with D tentatively TRBD2 (6 bases). This CDR3 has 13 residues. Germline CDR1 and CDR2: MNHEY and SMNVEV (reference sequence). The V and J ends lost 4 bases and 4 bases respectively, with 8 bases between them. The CDR3 reads CASSWDWYNEQFF. In DNA, the CDR3 is TGTGCCAGCAGTTGGGACTGGTACAATGAGCAGTTCTTC.

This CDR3 reads CAWSVKETQYF. The CDR3 nucleotides are TGTGCCTGGAGTGTTAAAGAGACCCAGTACTTC. The rearrangement uses TRBV30 and TRBJ2-5; D gene ambiguous. Trimming cost V 0 bases and J 3 bases, with 2 bases left between them. Per germline, CDR1 GTSNPN and CDR2 SVGIG (reference sequence). There are 11 residues in the CDR3.

This sequence joins TRBV12-3 or TRBV12-4 and TRBJ2-3; 8 bases are a match to TRBD2. Trimming cost V 3 bases and J 5 bases; bases outside gene matches: 10. The CDR3 runs 16 residues. CDR3 nucleotides: TGTGCCAGCAGTTTTGACCGAGCGGGAGCGGGAGATACGCAGTATTTT. It specifies CASSFDRAGAGDTQYF.

This clonotype was seen more than once but under ten times. The genes are TRBV15 and TRBJ2-5, with 9 bases aligning to TRBD1. There are 17 residues in the CDR3. Trimming at V came to 1 base and at J to 5 bases, leaving 11 bases not matched to a gene. Germline-derived CDR1 and CDR2 are LNHNV and YYDKDF (reference sequence). CDR3 bases: TGTGCCACCAGCAGAGGAAGCCGAACAGGGGGCAGGGAGACCCAGTACTTC. This gives the protein CATSRGSRTGGRETQYF. Full variable domain (outside the CDR3, taken from reference TRBV15 and TRBJ2-5): DAMVIQNPRYQVTQFGKPVTLSCSQTLNHNVMYWYQQKSSQAPKLLFHYYDKDFNNEADTPDNFQSRRPNTSFCFLDIRSPGLGDTAMYLCATSRGSRTGGRETQYFGPGTRLLVL.

This rearrangement joins TRBV5-4 to TRBJ2-3, with D perhaps TRBD2 (9 bases). V lost 4 bases to trimming and J lost 5 bases, with 17 bases between them. The CDR3 sequence is 15 residues long. Germline V gene data show CDR1 as SGHNT and CDR2 as YYREEE (reference sequence). The DNA for the CDR3 is TGTGCCAGCAGCCCAGGGGGCGGGAGGGGAGATACGCAGTATTTT. It encodes CASSPGGGRGDTQYF.

This chain uses TRBV6-1 with TRBJ2-2; D ambiguous. In germline, CDR1 is MNHNS, CDR2 SASEGT. V was pared by 3 bases and J by 9 bases, with 11 bases between. The CDR3 loop spans 13 amino acids. Here the CDR3 reads CASSDWSYRELFF. The CDR3 coding sequence is TGTGCCAGCAGTGATTGGAGCTACCGGGAGCTGTTTTTT.

The rearrangement joins TRBV5-1 to TRBJ1-1; 8 bases map to TRBD1. Per the germline V gene, CDR1 is SGHRS and CDR2 is YFSETQ. The V and J ends lost 1 base and 1 base, in that order; junction bases with no gene match: 9. The CDR3 consists of 17 residues. The CDR3 sequence: CASSLMVAGTGNTEAFF. The DNA for the CDR3 is TGCGCCAGCAGCTTGATGGTGGCAGGGACAGGGAACACTGAAGCTTTCTTT.

The chain employs TRBV11-2 and TRBJ2-5; D unresolved. The CDR3 is 14 amino acids. The V end was cut by 3 bases, the J end by 0 bases, with 8 bases between. Germline CDR1 reads SGHAT; CDR2 reads FQNNGV. CDR3 protein: CASSFRINQETQYF. In DNA form, the CDR3 reads TGTGCCAGCAGCTTTAGGATAAACCAAGAGACCCAGTACTTC.

The chain has TRBV30 and TRBJ2-7; 7 bases line up with TRBD2. CDR3 length: 14 amino acids. Germline V gene sequence: CDR1 GTSNPN, CDR2 SVGIG (reference sequence). V lost 4 bases to trimming and J lost 3 bases; unmatched junction nucleotides: 9. CDR3 amino acids: CAWTRAREIYEQYF. The CDR3 nucleotides are TGTGCCTGGACCCGCGCGCGGGAGATCTACGAGCAGTACTTC.

This clonotype was observed a handful of times. The chain couples TRBV7-9 to TRBJ1-1; 7 positions agree with TRBD1. J gave up 1 base and V 5 bases, and 10 bases lay outside the gene matches. Germline V lookup: CDR1 SEHNR, CDR2 FQNEAQ (reference sequence). This CDR3 comprises 16 residues. CDR3 residues: CASSPTGLLANTEAFF. The CDR3 coding sequence is TGTGCCAGCAGCCCGACAGGGCTCTTAGCGAACACTGAAGCTTTCTTT.

The table lists this clonotype with a count of one. V and J are TRBV28 and TRBJ1-1, with D unresolved. CDR1 is MDHEN and CDR2 is SYDVKM in the germline V gene. V was pared by 6 bases and J by 0 bases, with 29 bases between. The CDR3 has 20 residues. CDR3: CASRTPSGRRLPAMNTEAFF. CDR3 bases: TGTGCCAGCAGAACCCCCTCGGGGAGAAGACTTCCGGCCATGAACACTGAAGCTTTCTTT.

The chain is built from TRBV7-6 and TRBJ2-1, with 7 bases matching TRBD2. The germline V gene encodes CDR1 SGHVS and CDR2 FNYEAQ. This CDR3 has 15 residues. V shed 7 bases and J 7 bases; nucleotides not matched to a gene: 13. The CDR3 reads CASTAGVAGPNEQFF. The CDR3 nucleotides read TGTGCCAGCACCGCCGGGGTAGCGGGCCCAAATGAGCAGTTCTTC.

This clonotype came up a few times. CDR3: CASSPYLSGGSTDTQYF. CDR3 sequence (DNA): TGCGCCAGCAGCCCCTACCTTAGCGGGGGGAGCACAGATACGCAGTATTTT. This rearrangement joins TRBV5-1 to TRBJ2-3, with 10 positions matching TRBD2. The CDR3 runs 17 residues. J gave up 0 bases and V 4 bases, and 8 bases lay outside the gene matches. The germline V gene has CDR1 SGHRS and CDR2 YFSETQ.

This clonotype was recorded a few times. The chain couples TRBV2 to TRBJ2-5; the match to TRBD2 covers 9 bases. The CDR3 has 16 amino acids. The germline V gene encodes CDR1 SNHLY and CDR2 FYNNEI. Trimming cost V 4 bases and J 3 bases; bases outside gene matches: 9. CDR3 in amino acids: CASSGGLAGGEETQYF. The CDR3 nucleotides are TGTGCCAGCAGTGGGGGACTGGCGGGAGGGGAAGAGACCCAGTACTTC.

The rearrangement uses TRBV20-1 and TRBJ2-2; no firm D call. The germline V gene encodes CDR1 DFQATT and CDR2 SNEGSKA (reference sequence). The V gene lost 7 bases and the J gene lost 8 bases, with 17 bases spanning the gap. CDR3 size: 13 residues. The CDR3 region has the DNA TGCAGTGGGGCGTACAACCCGGCGGGGGAGCTGTTTTTT. Amino acids: CSGAYNPAGELFF.

The rearrangement uses TRBV25-1 and TRBJ2-3; 9 bases are shared with TRBD1. CDR3 size: 16 residues. J was trimmed by 4 bases and V by 5 bases; bases with no gene match: 10. Germline V gene sequence: CDR1 MGHDK, CDR2 SYGVNS. DNA of the CDR3: TGTGCCAGCAGTACTCCGGGACAGGGTTTACCAGATACGCAGTATTTT. Protein sequence: CASSTPGQGLPDTQYF.

CDR3 nucleotide sequence: TGTGCCAGCAGCTGGGACGGCGGCTACGAGCAGTACTTC. It translates to CASSWDGGYEQYF. The chain links TRBV6-1 to TRBJ2-7; D is perhaps TRBD1 or TRBD2 (5 bases each). This CDR3 contains 13 residues. Trimming left V 6 bases short and J 3 bases short, with 12 bases between. Germline V CDR1 and CDR2: MNHNS, SASEGT.

In its sample, this clonotype was seen a few times. The chain recombines TRBV7-2 with TRBJ2-3; D is uncertain. This CDR3 has 12 residues. Trimming cost V 5 bases and J 6 bases, with 9 bases left between them. The germline V gene has CDR1 SGHTA and CDR2 FQGNSA. CDR3: CASSRRLDTQYF. CDR3 DNA: TGTGCCAGCAGCCGCCGGTTGGATACGCAGTATTTT.

V usage is TRBV7-4 and J usage is TRBJ1-6; D possibly corresponds to TRBD1 (6 bases). Germline-derived CDR1 and CDR2 are SGHVT and SQSDAQ. V was shortened by 3 bases and J by 9 bases, with 18 bases between the two germline ends. The CDR3 is made up of 16 amino acids. CDR3 sequence (DNA): TGTGCCAGCAGCTTCAGTTGGAGGGACAAAATTTCACCCCTCCACTTT. This sequence encodes CASSFSWRDKISPLHF.

This clonotype has just a few counts. The chain uses TRBV7-9 and TRBJ1-1; D unresolved. Germline V gene sequence: CDR1 SEHNR, CDR2 FQNEAQ (reference sequence). V was clipped by 3 bases and J by 5 bases, with 10 bases between them. The CDR3 is 13 amino acids. CDR3 loop: CASSLNPRTEAFF. The CDR3 DNA sequence: TGTGCCAGCAGCTTGAATCCGCGGACTGAAGCTTTCTTT.

This clonotype was observed a few times. This chain connects TRBV6-5 to TRBJ2-3, with 13 bases lining up with TRBD2. The CDR3 is 17 residues long. Per the germline V gene, CDR1 is MNHEY and CDR2 is SVGAGI. The V and J ends lost 0 bases and 4 bases, in that order; junction bases with no gene match: 4. The CDR3 is CASSYSGLAGEADTQYF. CDR3 in DNA: TGTGCCAGCAGTTACTCCGGACTAGCGGGAGAGGCAGATACGCAGTATTTT.

The chain joins TRBV5-1 to TRBJ2-7; maybe TRBD2 (5 bases). Trimming shortened V by 0 bases and J by 3 bases, and 10 bases separated the two germline ends. The CDR3 consists of 14 residues. Germline V lookup: CDR1 SGHRS, CDR2 YFSETQ. The CDR3 spells CASSLDSRDYEQYF. CDR3 in DNA: TGCGCCAGCAGCTTGGACAGCCGGGACTACGAGCAGTACTTC.

The chain couples TRBV24-1 to TRBJ2-7; no definite D call. CDR1 is KGHDR and CDR2 is SFDVKD in the germline V gene. The length of the CDR3 is 14 residues. V shed 4 bases and J shed 2 bases, with 11 bases lying between them. As DNA, the CDR3 is TGTGCCACCAGTGACCAGGACCGGCCCTACGAGCAGTACTTC. As protein: CATSDQDRPYEQYF.

This clonotype was seen only a few times. The chain employs TRBV6-1 and TRBJ1-5; D is perhaps TRBD1 (5 bases). This CDR3 is 14 amino acids long. Trimming pared 3 bases from V and 4 bases from J, leaving 10 bases between. The germline V gene encodes CDR1 MNHNS and CDR2 SASEGT. CDR3 sequence (DNA): TGTGCCAGCAGTGAGGCGGGGCCGAATCAGCCCCAGCATTTT. This gives the protein CASSEAGPNQPQHF.

The V and J genes are TRBV7-2 and TRBJ2-4; the D gene is possibly TRBD2 (7 bases). This CDR3 region has 17 residues. V was cut by 2 bases and J by 5 bases, with 19 bases left in between. The germline gives CDR1 SGHTA, CDR2 FQGNSA. The CDR3 coding sequence is TGTGCCAGCAGCTTATTCCATGTGGGAGGGGGAGAAAACATTCAGTACTTC. Translation: CASSLFHVGGGENIQYF.

The chain is built from TRBV4-1 and TRBJ2-1, with 7 bases aligning to TRBD2. CDR3 length: 16 amino acids. After removal of 1 base from V and 3 bases from J, the junction contained 6 bases not matched to a gene. The V gene's germline CDR1 is MGHRA and CDR2 YSYEKL. This chain's CDR3 is CASSQVRLAVYNEQFF. CDR3 nucleotides: TGCGCCAGCAGCCAAGTCCGCCTAGCGGTCTACAATGAGCAGTTCTTC.

This clonotype was seen only a few times. The rearrangement links TRBV2 to TRBJ2-2; 12 nucleotides match TRBD2. The V segment lost 8 bases and the J segment 7 bases; nucleotides outside the gene matches: 11. The CDR3 has 16 amino acids. Per germline, CDR1 SNHLY and CDR2 FYNNEI. As DNA, the CDR3 is TGTGCCAGCGGGCCGACTAGCGGGAGAGTTGGCGGGGAGCTGTTTTTT. Encoded protein: CASGPTSGRVGGELFF.